This T cell receptor beta chain was profiled in a study of beta chain features in type 1 diabetes. Within the sample, this clone is medium-sized. Its antigen is unknown. The same CDR3 also results from other DNA sequences found in this sample. CDR1 is MNHNY and CDR2 is SVGAGI in the germline V gene (reference sequence). Trimming took 8 bases from V and 2 from J, leaving 19 bases between them. This CDR3 is 16 amino acids long. The study reverse transcribed the entire isolated RNA, so it sequenced expressed TCRB transcripts. An average of approximately 4 million reads was obtained for naive, central memory and regulatory T cell samples. TCRdb keeps only in-frame clones here, not all; method: immunoSEQ multiplex PCR. The table lists about 120,000 clones, approximately 15% of them singletons. Central memory, naive, regulatory and stem cell-like memory CD4+ cells were sorted by CD45RO/CCR7/CD25/CD127/CD95/CD27.

Study-wide results and limits: Whether HLA type affects TCRB rearrangement stayed undetermined in the present work. Moderate but significant shortening of TCRB CDR3s was recorded in all four CD4+ subsets from Type 1 diabetes patients. In type 1 diabetes patients, VDJ junctions had fewer insertions; deletions at these junctions were more frequent.

This sequence originates from a man between 18 and 35 years old with type 1 diabetes. The rearrangement uses TRBV6-6 and TRBJ1-5; a possible D gene is TRBD1 (6 bases). The sample consisted of central memory CD4+ T cells from blood. The CDR3 is CASGARGGGRNQPQHF. The CDR3 nucleotides are TGTGCCAGCGGAGCTAGAGGGGGTGGTCGCAATCAGCCCCAGCATTTT.